The 13 T cell receptor beta chains below were found in one sample sequenced in a study of blood T cell repertoires in COVID-19. The protocol was immunoSEQ multiplex PCR, while the TCRdb copy is restricted to in-frame clones and leaves out a portion. This table holds 130,000 to 150,000 clones, over 70% found once. Input material: PBMCs or T cells enriched from blood (not recorded which). These receptors all come from a man in his sixties who had recovered from COVID-19.

The genes are TRBV7-8 and TRBJ1-5; 7 bases align to TRBD1. Germline V gene data show CDR1 as SGHVS and CDR2 as FQNEAQ. After removal of 5 bases from V and 5 bases from J, the junction contained 9 bases not matched to a gene. The CDR3 consists of 15 residues. CDR3 in amino acids: CASSVGSRGDQPQHF. The CDR3 region has the DNA TGTGCCAGCAGCGTAGGAAGCAGGGGGGATCAGCCCCAGCATTTT.

This clone has at least ten counts. This sequence joins TRBV11-2 and TRBJ2-7; D is uncertain. The length of the CDR3 is 15 residues. Germline V CDR1 and CDR2: SGHAT, FQNNGV. V was shortened by 4 bases and J by 2 bases, with 15 bases between the two germline ends. This chain's CDR3 is CASSSPRSIAYEQYF. The CDR3 region has the DNA TGTGCCAGCAGCTCCCCCCGGAGCATTGCCTACGAGCAGTACTTC.

V is TRBV15 and J is TRBJ2-1; 7 bases map to TRBD2. This CDR3 spans 13 amino acids. From germline, CDR1 is LNHNV and CDR2 YYDKDF (reference sequence). V lost 7 bases to trimming and J lost 5 bases; unmatched junction nucleotides: 5. Written as DNA, the CDR3 is TGTGCCACCACCGGGACTACCGACAATGAGCAGTTCTTC. As protein: CATTGTTDNEQFF.

The genes are TRBV7-6 and TRBJ1-3, with 9 bases that match TRBD1. J was trimmed by 1 base and V by 1 base; bases with no gene match: 5. The CDR3 has 17 amino acids. Germline V gene lookup returns CDR1 SGHVS and CDR2 FNYEAQ. Here the CDR3 reads CASSLVVGQGSGNTIYF. Written as DNA, the CDR3 is TGTGCCAGCAGCTTAGTTGTTGGACAGGGGTCTGGAAACACCATATATTTT.

The V and J genes are TRBV6-5 and TRBJ2-4; 10 bases map to TRBD1. Germline lookup yields CDR1 MNHEY and CDR2 SVGAGI. With V trimmed by 2 bases and J by 8 bases, 3 bases remained unmatched. The CDR3 length is 14 residues. CDR3 amino acids: CASSYGTGEDIQYF. The CDR3 DNA reads TGTGCCAGCAGTTACGGGACAGGGGAAGACATTCAGTACTTC.

The J gene is TRBJ1-5, the V gene TRBV6-5, with TRBD1 as a possible D gene (5 bases). Germline loops: CDR1 MNHEY, CDR2 SVGAGI. With 2 bases removed from V and 4 bases from J, the gap between germline ends came to 12 bases. There are 15 residues in the CDR3. In DNA form, the CDR3 reads TGTGCCAGCAGTTACGGGGCCGGTTCGAATCAGCCCCAGCATTTT. Protein: CASSYGAGSNQPQHF.

The chain carries TRBV11-3 and TRBJ2-2; the D is unclear. The germline gives CDR1 SGHNT, CDR2 YENEEA. The CDR3 runs 14 residues. Trimming cost V 3 bases and J 6 bases, with 11 bases left between them. The CDR3 protein is CASSLQRPPGELFF. In DNA, the CDR3 is TGTGCCAGCAGCTTGCAGCGCCCCCCCGGGGAGCTGTTTTTT.

The sample holds a few counts of this clone. This chain links TRBV12-3 or TRBV12-4 with TRBJ2-2, with 7 bases aligning to TRBD1. This CDR3 spans 13 amino acids. J was trimmed by 10 bases and V by 5 bases; bases with no gene match: 7. CDR3 DNA sequence: TGTGCCAGCAGTGGGACAGTACCAAAGGAGCTGTTTTTT. Translated, it gives CASSGTVPKELFF.

V gene TRBV6-5 combines with J gene TRBJ2-1, with D perhaps matching TRBD2 (6 bases). The V end was cut by 0 bases, the J end by 0 bases, with 6 bases between. The CDR3 length is 15 residues. CDR1 and CDR2 from the germline V gene are MNHEY and SVGAGI. The CDR3 DNA follows: TGTGCCAGCAGTTACTCCGGGGGCTCCTACAATGAGCAGTTCTTC. It is translated as CASSYSGGSYNEQFF.

J is TRBJ2-1 and V is TRBV15; 13 bases fit TRBD2. The trim removed 3 bases at V and 6 bases at J, leaving 11 bases unmatched. The CDR3 is made up of 18 amino acids. CDR1 is LNHNV, CDR2 YYDKDF, per germline (reference sequence). CDR3 residues: CATSRGITSGGARNEQFF. The DNA for the CDR3 is TGTGCCACCAGCAGGGGGATTACTAGCGGGGGGGCCCGCAATGAGCAGTTCTTC.

This clone was detected once. This chain connects TRBV5-6 to TRBJ2-1; 10 bases are shared with TRBD1. The CDR3 spans 15 residues. Germline V CDR1 and CDR2: SGHDT, YYEEEE. V was clipped by 3 bases and J by 7 bases; unmatched bases: 7. The CDR3 DNA sequence: TGTGCCAGCAGCTCGCCCGGGACAGGGGATAATGAGCAGTTCTTC. It translates to CASSSPGTGDNEQFF.

This chain connects TRBV25-1 to TRBJ1-3, with TRBD1 matching 7 bases. There are 15 residues in the CDR3. Germline CDR1 and CDR2: MGHDK and SYGVNS. Trimming at V came to 3 bases and at J to 6 bases, leaving 8 bases not matched to a gene. The CDR3 DNA reads TGTGCCAGCAGTGATTCCCGACAGGGCGAAAACACCATATATTTT. It yields the protein CASSDSRQGENTIYF. The full variable domain, its missing parts supplied by reference TRBV25-1 and TRBJ1-3, is EADIYQTPRYLVIGTGKKITLECSQTMGHDKMYWYQQDPGMELHLIHYSYGVNSTEKGDLSSESTVSRIRTEHFPLTLESARPSHTSQYLCASSDSRQGENTIYFGEGSWLTVV.

The chain has TRBV9 and TRBJ2-1, with 8 bases matching TRBD2. The CDR3 runs to 17 residues. The germline CDR1 and CDR2 sequences are SGDLS and YYNGEE. The V gene end was trimmed by 0 bases and the J gene end by 6 bases; junction bases not matched to a gene: 11. The CDR3 protein is CASSVDPPGGARNEQFF. In DNA form, the CDR3 reads TGTGCCAGCAGCGTAGACCCCCCGGGGGGGGCACGCAATGAGCAGTTCTTC.